The 11 T cell receptor beta chains reported below all come from one sample, sequenced in a study of cytomegalovirus exposure and HLA in healthy donors. The data were produced by immunoSEQ multiplex PCR, yet TCRdb's version contains in-frame clones alone and is incomplete. The sample holds roughly 150,000 clones, 85% to 90% seen once. The source material was PBMCs. The receptors derive from a woman younger than 30 in good health and CMV-seropositive.

V is TRBV7-2 and J is TRBJ2-7; possible D gene TRBD1, 5 bases. Germline V gene data show CDR1 as SGHTA and CDR2 as FQGNSA. V was pared by 1 base and J by 6 bases, with 16 bases between. The CDR3 runs to 15 residues. The chain's CDR3 is CASSLGRGKGLEQYF. In DNA form, the CDR3 reads TGTGCCAGCAGCTTAGGTAGGGGAAAGGGCCTCGAGCAGTACTTC.

This chain uses TRBV9 with TRBJ1-5; 8 positions match TRBD1. V was pared by 4 bases and J by 7 bases, with 4 bases of the junction left unmatched. The CDR3 has 13 residues. Germline V gene sequence: CDR1 SGDLS, CDR2 YYNGEE. In DNA form, the CDR3 reads TGTGCCAGCAGCCAGGGGGCTCGGCAGCCCCAGCATTTT. It is translated as CASSQGARQPQHF. The full variable domain, its missing parts supplied by reference TRBV9 and TRBJ1-5, is DSGVTQTPKHLITATGQRVTLRCSPRSGDLSVYWYQQSLDQGLQFLIQYYNGEERAKGNILERFSAQQFPDLHSELNLSSLELGDSALYFCASSQGARQPQHFGDGTRLSIL.

V and J are TRBV9 and TRBJ2-7, with D perhaps TRBD2 (6 bases). Germline CDR1 and CDR2: SGDLS and YYNGEE. The CDR3 is 14 residues long. V was shortened by 2 bases and J by 2 bases, with 11 bases between the two germline ends. The CDR3 loop reads CASSVVADPYEQYF. The CDR3 DNA follows: TGTGCCAGCAGCGTCGTAGCGGATCCCTACGAGCAGTACTTC.

V gene TRBV21-1 combines with J gene TRBJ1-5; the table assigns TRBD1, which was not confirmed against the DNA. TRBV21-1 is deemed a pseudogene. The length of the CDR3 is 14 residues. The CDR3 region has the DNA TGTGCCAGCAGCAAAACAAATAGCAATCAGCCCCAGCATTTT. Translated, it gives CASSKTNSNQPQHF.

The genes are TRBV29-1 and TRBJ2-5, with 13 bases that match TRBD2. The germline CDR1 and CDR2 sequences are SQVTM and ANQGSEA. J was trimmed by 5 bases and V by 3 bases; bases with no gene match: 12. The CDR3 length is 17 residues. The CDR3 spells CSVEAFLGLAGRETQYF. CDR3 coding DNA: TGCAGCGTTGAGGCCTTTCTGGGACTAGCGGGACGGGAGACCCAGTACTTC.

This clone appeared a single time. The chain employs TRBV6-5 and TRBJ1-2; D not certain. Germline CDR1 and CDR2: MNHEY and SVGAGI. V dropped 6 bases and J dropped 8 bases, with 13 bases sitting between them. The CDR3 covers 12 residues. CDR3 nucleotide sequence: TGTGCCAGCAGAGAATCTGAGTGGGGCTACACCTTC. Its translation is CASRESEWGYTF.

The chain couples TRBV18 to TRBJ2-1, with D unclear. The V gene's germline CDR1 is KGHSH and CDR2 LQKENI. The CDR3 runs to 16 residues. The ends were cut back, 7 bases at V and 0 bases at J, with 16 bases in the middle. The CDR3 region is CASLRLLPSSYNEQFF. CDR3 nucleotide sequence: TGTGCCAGCTTAAGACTTCTACCAAGCTCCTACAATGAGCAGTTCTTC. Complete variable domain (other parts from reference TRBV18 and TRBJ2-1): NAGVMQNPRHLVRRRGQEARLRCSPMKGHSHVYWYRQLPEEGLKFMVYLQKENIIDESGMPKERFSAEFPKEGPSILRIQQVVRGDSAAYFCASLRLLPSSYNEQFFGPGTRLTVL.

Here the CDR3 reads CAWSRQVFSNQPQHF. CDR3 nucleotide sequence: TGTGCCTGGAGCAGACAGGTTTTTAGCAATCAGCCCCAGCATTTT. The chain links TRBV30 to TRBJ1-5, with D maybe TRBD1 (6 bases). The V and J ends lost 3 bases and 0 bases respectively, with 12 bases between them. Germline V gives CDR1 GTSNPN, CDR2 SVGIG (reference sequence). The CDR3 totals 15 residues.

The chain carries TRBV28 and TRBJ2-7, with 8 nucleotides matching TRBD1. Trimming at V came to 3 bases and at J to 5 bases, leaving 6 bases not matched to a gene. CDR3 length: 14 residues. Germline CDR1 and CDR2: MDHEN and SYDVKM. CDR3 DNA sequence: TGTGCCAGCAGTTTGTGGCAGGGGGCGGACGAGCAGTACTTC. Translation: CASSLWQGADEQYF.

This chain joins TRBV27 and TRBJ2-7, with 11 bases identical to TRBD2. The CDR3 loop spans 13 amino acids. Germline V gene sequence: CDR1 MNHEY, CDR2 SMNVEV (reference sequence). V lost 6 bases and J lost 6; bases outside the gene matches: 4. The CDR3 DNA reads TGTGCCAGCAGCCCCGGGACTAGCGGCGAGCAGTACTTC. Residues: CASSPGTSGEQYF.

This clone was seen just once. V and J are TRBV29-1 and TRBJ2-5, with D possibly matching TRBD2 (5 bases). Germline CDR1 and CDR2: SQVTM and ANQGSEA. The V end was cut by 4 bases, the J end by 7 bases, with 16 bases between. The CDR3 extends over 13 amino acids. The CDR3: CSVGTGTSGTQYF. CDR3 nucleotides: TGCAGCGTTGGGACTGGAACTTCCGGGACCCAGTACTTC.